This is a list of T cell receptor beta chains from one sample in a study of OX40 agonist ivuxolimab in advanced cancers. Sequenced by immunoSEQ multiplex PCR; TCRdb stores in-frame clones only, minus some. The table lists several thousand clones, just under 70% of them singletons. The input for sequencing was CD4+ or CD8+ T cells sorted from blood, taken in a trial of the OX40 agonist ivuxolimab. The receptors were sampled from an adult with an advanced solid tumor such as melanoma, head and neck, liver or kidney cancer. Each CDR3 is given with its conserved first and last residue. A D gene is named only where the DNA matches it firmly. Size is stated for part of the rows, as once, few or many counts, or as a class when the clone is expanded.

D,V,J,size,DNA,CDR3
TRBD1,TRBV4-3,TRBJ1-2,large,TGCGCCAGCAGCCAATCAGCGACAGGGAAAGACGACTATGGCTACACCTTC,CASSQSATGKDDYGYTF
.,TRBV7-2,TRBJ1-4,.,TGTGCCAGCGCTGTGGGTAATGAAAAACTGTTTTTT,CASAVGNEKLFF
.,TRBV5-8,TRBJ2-1,.,TGTGCCAGCAGCTTGGGCCTTTATTATGATGAGCAGTTCTTC,CASSLGLYYDEQFF
.,TRBV29-1,TRBJ2-1,few,TGCAGCGTTGAGGGGGCTGTCGCCATCAATGAGCAGTTCTTC,CSVEGAVAINEQFF
.,TRBV6-5,TRBJ1-2,.,TGTGCCAGCAGAAGAGTGGACTGGAGCTACACCTTC,CASRRVDWSYTF
TRBD2,TRBV6-6,TRBJ2-7,.,TGTGCCAGCAGTTACTCGACTAGCGGCTACGAGCAGTACTTC,CASSYSTSGYEQYF
.,TRBV9,TRBJ2-2,.,TGTGCCAGCAGCGTAGAGTCACGGGTAAAGAACACCGGGGAGCTGTTTTTT,CASSVESRVKNTGELFF
.,TRBV11-3,TRBJ1-1,medium-sized,TGTGCCAGCAGCTCAGGGTATGGTCCTGAAGCTTTCTTT,CASSSGYGPEAFF
TRBD2,TRBV9,TRBJ2-2,medium-sized,TGTGCCAGCAGCGTAGAGGTACTAGCGGGTTCCGGGGAGCTGTTTTTT,CASSVEVLAGSGELFF
TRBD1,TRBV5-1,TRBJ2-7,.,TGCGCCAGCAGCTTGGCGGCTTTAGGGGGCGGCGAGCAGTACTTC,CASSLAALGGGEQYF
.,TRBV4-1,TRBJ1-1,.,TGCGCCAGCAGCCTCCTGGACCTAGGGGACACTGAAGCTTTCTTT,CASSLLDLGDTEAFF
TRBD2,TRBV5-1,TRBJ2-3,.,TGCGCCAGCAGAGGTAGTAGCGGGGACTCTAGCACAGATACGCAGTATTTT,CASRGSSGDSSTDTQYF
.,TRBV7-8,TRBJ2-1,.,TGTGCCAGCAGCTTAGCGGGGGGTATTATGAATGAGCAGTTCTTC,CASSLAGGIMNEQFF
TRBD1,TRBV28,TRBJ2-5,.,TGTGCCAGCAGTTCGACAGGGGTCTGGGAGACCCAGTACTTC,CASSSTGVWETQYF
.,TRBV6-5,TRBJ2-2,.,TGTGCCAGCAGTTACGGCCGAACCGGGGAGCTGTTTTTT,CASSYGRTGELFF
.,TRBV19,TRBJ1-5,.,TGTGCCAGTAGTCTCGAACAGGCCCAATCCTATAGCAATCAGCCCCAGCATTTT,CASSLEQAQSYSNQPQHF
TRBD1,TRBV2,TRBJ2-7,few,TGTGCCAGCAGGCAGACAGGGGGTTTGTACGAGCAGTACTTC,CASRQTGGLYEQYF
TRBD2,TRBV19,TRBJ2-3,.,TGTGCCAGTAGCCTCGGGACTAGCGTCGCAGATACGCAGTATTTT,CASSLGTSVADTQYF
.,TRBV19,TRBJ1-2,.,TGTGCCAGTAGCCTGAGACCTCAGGGTGTGGATGGCTACACCTTC,CASSLRPQGVDGYTF
TRBD1,TRBV6-1,TRBJ1-6,.,TGTGCCAGCAGTGACGAGACAGGGCCCTCACCCCTCCACTTT,CASSDETGPSPLHF
.,TRBV27,TRBJ2-7,.,TGTGCCAGCAGTCCGGGAGACAGGACCTACGAGCAGTACTTC,CASSPGDRTYEQYF
.,TRBV7-4,TRBJ2-7,.,TGTGCCAGCAGCTTAAAAGGGCACGAGCAGTACTTC,CASSLKGHEQYF
TRBD2,TRBV7-8,TRBJ2-2,few,TGTGCCAGCAGCTTAGTGTTAGCGGGAGAGGACACCGGGGAGCTGTTTTTT,CASSLVLAGEDTGELFF
TRBD1,TRBV19,TRBJ2-7,.,TGTGCCAGTAGTATTGCGGTCGGGACAGGGCATTACGAGCAGTACTTC,CASSIAVGTGHYEQYF
.,TRBV2,TRBJ1-1,.,TGTGCCAGCAGGGATTTGGTAAAGGCTAGTTTTCTAATGAACACTGAAGCTTTCTTT,CASRDLVKASFLMNTEAFF
.,TRBV2,TRBJ2-3,.,TGTGCCAGCAGTCCCTTTCAGAGAGATACGCAGTATTTT,CASSPFQRDTQYF
.,TRBV5-5,TRBJ2-3,.,TGTGCCAGCAGCCCGCGGACAGGCACAGATACGCAGTATTTT,CASSPRTGTDTQYF
.,TRBV4-2,TRBJ2-7,.,TGTGCCAGCAGGGGAGCGAGCTACGAGCAGTACTTC,CASRGASYEQYF
TRBD1,TRBV27,TRBJ1-2,large,TGTGCCAGCAGCCACCGGGACAGGGAATACACCTTC,CASSHRDREYTF
.,TRBV7-9,TRBJ1-1,.,TGTGCCAGCAGCCCCGTAGGGTTTTTGAACACTGAAGCTTTCTTT,CASSPVGFLNTEAFF
TRBD1,TRBV10-3,TRBJ2-5,.,TGTGCCATCAGTGACATCAACCGGGACAGGGGGCGGGAGACCCAGTACTTC,CAISDINRDRGRETQYF
.,TRBV28,TRBJ2-5,.,TGTGCCAGCAGTTTTTTTGAGACCCAGTACTTC,CASSFFETQYF
.,TRBV5-6,TRBJ1-1,.,TGTGCCAGCAGCTTGAGGGGCCCTGAAGCTTTCTTT,CASSLRGPEAFF
.,TRBV21-1,TRBJ2-5,.,TGTGCCAGCAGCGTAGTTCCGGGAGGGGGAGAGACCCAGTACTTC,CASSVVPGGGETQYF
TRBD1,TRBV4-3,TRBJ1-1,few,TGCGCCAGCAGCCAAGAGGACAGGGTGAACACTGAAGCTTTCTTT,CASSQEDRVNTEAFF
.,TRBV5-1,TRBJ2-3,.,TGCGCCAGCAGCATGTCAGGGGGGCAGGATACGCAGTATTTT,CASSMSGGQDTQYF
.,TRBV7-2,TRBJ2-7,.,TGTGCCAGCAGCCTAAGTTACGAGCAGTACTTC,CASSLSYEQYF
.,TRBV6-1,TRBJ1-2,.,TGTGCCAGCAGTGAAGTGGGGGAAGGTGGCTACACCTTC,CASSEVGEGGYTF
.,TRBV19,TRBJ2-7,few,TGTGCCACCTCCAACTCCGAGAGGCCAGAGCAGTACTTC,CATSNSERPEQYF
.,TRBV30,TRBJ1-2,.,TGTGCCTGGAGATGGGGAAGCGAAGGCTACACCTTC,CAWRWGSEGYTF
TRBD2,TRBV27,TRBJ2-1,.,TGTGCCAGCAGTTTCGGGGGGGGAAGCTACAATGAGCAGTTCTTC,CASSFGGGSYNEQFF
.,TRBV19,TRBJ2-3,.,TGTGCCAGTAGTATAGTAAGGGAGGATACGCAGTATTTT,CASSIVREDTQYF
TRBD1,TRBV7-8,TRBJ2-7,few,TGTGCCAGCAGCTTGGGACAGGGACCTTCCTACGAGCAGTACTTC,CASSLGQGPSYEQYF